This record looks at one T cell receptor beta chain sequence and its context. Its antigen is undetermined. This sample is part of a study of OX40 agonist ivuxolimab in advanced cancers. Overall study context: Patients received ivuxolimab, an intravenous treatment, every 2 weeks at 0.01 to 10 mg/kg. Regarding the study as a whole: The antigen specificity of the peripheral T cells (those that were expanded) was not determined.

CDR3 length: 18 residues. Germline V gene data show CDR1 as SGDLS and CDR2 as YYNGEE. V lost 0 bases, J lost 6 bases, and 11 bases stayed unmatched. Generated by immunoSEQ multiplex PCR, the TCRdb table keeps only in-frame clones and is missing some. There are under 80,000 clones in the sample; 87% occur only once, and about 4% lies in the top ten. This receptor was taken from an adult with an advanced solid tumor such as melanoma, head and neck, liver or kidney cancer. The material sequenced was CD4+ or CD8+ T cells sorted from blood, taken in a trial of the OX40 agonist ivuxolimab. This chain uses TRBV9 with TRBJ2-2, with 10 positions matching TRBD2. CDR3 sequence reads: CASSVDSSGSSWAGELFF. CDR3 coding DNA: TGTGCCAGCAGCGTAGATTCTAGCGGGAGTTCTTGGGCCGGGGAGCTGTTTTTT.